This TCR beta chain originates from a study of monozygotic twins with inflammatory bowel disease. TCRdb re-called the 5' RACE reads and gives one entry per CDR3 protein, without DNA. This sample's table reports some 170,000 distinct CDR3 sequences. This receptor was identified in a human donor with ulcerative colitis or Crohn's disease, or a healthy co-twin of an affected twin (not recorded which). Specimen: blood.

Here the CDR3 reads CAISLPGTGGVYTF. The rearrangement links TRBV10-3 to TRBJ1-2; there is no DNA to check the TCRdb D call of TRBD1. The V gene's germline CDR1 is ENHRY and CDR2 SYGVKD. The CDR3 covers 14 residues.